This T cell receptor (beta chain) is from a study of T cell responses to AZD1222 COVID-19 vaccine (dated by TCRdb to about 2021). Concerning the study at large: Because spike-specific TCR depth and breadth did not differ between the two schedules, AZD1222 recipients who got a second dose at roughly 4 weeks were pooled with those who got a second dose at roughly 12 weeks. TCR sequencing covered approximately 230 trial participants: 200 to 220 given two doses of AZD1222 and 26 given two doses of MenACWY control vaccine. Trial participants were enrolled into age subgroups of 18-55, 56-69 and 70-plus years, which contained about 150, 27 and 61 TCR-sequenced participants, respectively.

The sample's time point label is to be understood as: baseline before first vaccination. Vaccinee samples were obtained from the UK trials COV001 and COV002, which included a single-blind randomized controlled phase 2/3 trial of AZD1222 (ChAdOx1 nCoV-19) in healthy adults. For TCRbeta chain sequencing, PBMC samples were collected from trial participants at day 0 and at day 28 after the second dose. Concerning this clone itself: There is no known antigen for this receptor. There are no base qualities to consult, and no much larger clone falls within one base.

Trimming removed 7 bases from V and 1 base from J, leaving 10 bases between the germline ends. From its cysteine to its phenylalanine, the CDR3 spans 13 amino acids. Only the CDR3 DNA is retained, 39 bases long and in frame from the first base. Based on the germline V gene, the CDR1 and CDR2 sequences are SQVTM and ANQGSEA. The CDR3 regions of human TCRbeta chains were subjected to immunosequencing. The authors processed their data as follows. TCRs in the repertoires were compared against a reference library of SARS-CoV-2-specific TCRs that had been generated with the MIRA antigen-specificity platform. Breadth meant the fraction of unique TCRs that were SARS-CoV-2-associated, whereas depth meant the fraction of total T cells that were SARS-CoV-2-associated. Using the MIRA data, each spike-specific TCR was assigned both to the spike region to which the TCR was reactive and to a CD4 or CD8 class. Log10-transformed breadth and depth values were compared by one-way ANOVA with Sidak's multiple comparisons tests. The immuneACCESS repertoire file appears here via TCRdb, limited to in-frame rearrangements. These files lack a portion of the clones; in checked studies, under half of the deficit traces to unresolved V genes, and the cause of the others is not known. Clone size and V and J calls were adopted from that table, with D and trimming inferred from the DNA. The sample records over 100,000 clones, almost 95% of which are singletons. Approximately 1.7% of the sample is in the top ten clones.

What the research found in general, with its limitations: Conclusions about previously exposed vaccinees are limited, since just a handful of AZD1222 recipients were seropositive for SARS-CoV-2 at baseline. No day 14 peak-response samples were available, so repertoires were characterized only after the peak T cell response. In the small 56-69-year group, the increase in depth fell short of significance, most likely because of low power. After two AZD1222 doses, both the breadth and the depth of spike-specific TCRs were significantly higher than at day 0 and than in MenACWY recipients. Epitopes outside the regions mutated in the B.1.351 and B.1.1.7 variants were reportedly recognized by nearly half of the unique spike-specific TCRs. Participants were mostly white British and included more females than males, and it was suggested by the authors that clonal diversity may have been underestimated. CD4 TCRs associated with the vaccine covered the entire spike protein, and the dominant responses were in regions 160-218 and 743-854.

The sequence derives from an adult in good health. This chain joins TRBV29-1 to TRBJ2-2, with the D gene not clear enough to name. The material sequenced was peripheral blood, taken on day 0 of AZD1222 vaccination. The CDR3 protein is CSGELENTGELFF. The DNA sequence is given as TGCAGCGGGGAACTGGAGAACACCGGGGAGCTGTTTTTT.